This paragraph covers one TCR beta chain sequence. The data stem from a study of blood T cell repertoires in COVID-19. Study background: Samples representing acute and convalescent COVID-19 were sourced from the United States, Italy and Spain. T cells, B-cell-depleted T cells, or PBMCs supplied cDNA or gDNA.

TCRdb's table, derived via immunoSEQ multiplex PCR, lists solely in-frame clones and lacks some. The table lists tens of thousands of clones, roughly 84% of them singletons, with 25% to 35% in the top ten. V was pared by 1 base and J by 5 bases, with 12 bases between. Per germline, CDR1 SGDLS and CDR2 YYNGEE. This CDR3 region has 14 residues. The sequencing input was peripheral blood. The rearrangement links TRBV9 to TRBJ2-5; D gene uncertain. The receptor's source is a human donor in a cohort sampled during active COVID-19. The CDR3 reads CASSVQDFPETQYF. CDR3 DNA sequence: TGTGCCAGCAGCGTACAGGATTTCCCCGAGACCCAGTACTTC. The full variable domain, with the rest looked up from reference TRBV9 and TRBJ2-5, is DSGVTQTPKHLITATGQRVTLRCSPRSGDLSVYWYQQSLDQGLQFLIQYYNGEERAKGNILERFSAQQFPDLHSELNLSSLELGDSALYFCASSVQDFPETQYFGPGTRLLVL.